What follows describes a single T cell receptor beta chain. Its target is not known. Sequenced by immunoSEQ multiplex PCR; TCRdb stores in-frame clones only, minus some. The repertoire holds about 680,000 clones, with 92% as singletons. CD45RO-negative cells were positively selected for CCR7, leaving out terminally differentiated effector memory CD45RA+ cells. This sample was taken from a study of shared clonotypes between healthy human individuals. Study results and caveats: A limitation of the genetic and exposure-history diversity represented arose from few donors.

The CDR3 loop spans 19 amino acids. J gave up 0 bases and V 0 bases, and 11 bases lay outside the gene matches. Germline V gives CDR1 SEHNR, CDR2 FQNEAQ (reference sequence). This chain uses TRBV7-9 with TRBJ2-7; 10 bases match TRBD1. Sequencing was carried out using naive CD8+ T cells sorted from blood. This receptor was taken from a man aged 25-40 years in good health. The CDR3 sequence: CASSLAAGTGVHPSYEQYF. In nucleotides, the CDR3 is TGTGCCAGCAGCTTAGCAGCCGGGACAGGGGTGCATCCCTCCTACGAGCAGTACTTC.